A single sample gave rise to the 24 T cell receptor beta chains below, sequenced in a study of blood T cell repertoires in COVID-19. Profiling relied on immunoSEQ multiplex PCR, and the TCRdb table lists in-frame clones only, not all of them. The sample comprises a few hundred thousand clones, approximately 89% of which are singletons, and roughly 8% rests with the top ten. The sample was peripheral blood. The receptor set was obtained from a woman aged 50 to 60 who had recovered from COVID-19.

V and J are TRBV2 and TRBJ2-2; 7 bases fit TRBD1. The trim removed 8 bases at V and 8 bases at J, leaving 14 bases unmatched. CDR1 and CDR2 (germline): SNHLY, FYNNEI. The CDR3 is made up of 15 amino acids. CDR3 region: CASRALTGRTGELFF. CDR3 coding DNA: TGTGCCAGCCGCGCTCTGACAGGGCGCACTGGGGAGCTGTTTTTT.

The CDR3 loop reads CASRGVIGTEAFF. The CDR3 bases are TGTGCCAGCAGAGGAGTAATAGGCACTGAAGCTTTCTTT. The rearrangement joins TRBV6-5 to TRBJ1-1; D not certain. The germline V and J ends were trimmed by 6 bases and 4 bases, with 12 bases remaining between them. Germline V gene data show CDR1 as MNHEY and CDR2 as SVGAGI. CDR3 length: 13 residues.

This chain joins TRBV5-4 and TRBJ2-7; 9 bases agree with TRBD2. This CDR3 is 12 amino acids long. The germline gives CDR1 SGHNT, CDR2 YYREEE (reference sequence). Trimming at V came to 7 bases and at J to 11 bases, leaving 10 bases not matched to a gene. CDR3 residues: CASGLPGTSKYF. The CDR3 DNA follows: TGTGCCAGCGGGTTACCCGGGACTAGCAAGTACTTC.

The chain is built from TRBV5-4 and TRBJ2-1; 10 bases fit TRBD2. Trimming took 3 bases from V and 0 from J; bases not matched to a gene: 9. CDR3 size: 18 residues. CDR1 and CDR2 (germline): SGHNT, YYREEE (reference sequence). The chain's CDR3 is CASSSPASGGPSYNEQFF. DNA of the CDR3: TGTGCCAGCAGCTCGCCCGCTAGCGGGGGCCCCTCCTACAATGAGCAGTTCTTC.

The chain couples TRBV27 to TRBJ1-2; 8 bases match TRBD1. Germline V CDR1 and CDR2: MNHEY, SMNVEV (reference sequence). There are 16 residues in the CDR3. With V trimmed by 6 bases and J by 3 bases, 12 bases remained unmatched. The CDR3 protein is CASSPPRSRGHYGYTF. The CDR3 region has the DNA TGTGCCAGCAGCCCACCCCGTAGCAGGGGGCACTATGGCTACACCTTC.

The V gene is TRBV4-1, the J gene TRBJ2-5, with D perhaps TRBD1 (6 bases). Trimming took off 0 bases at V and 0 bases at J, with 17 bases between the two ends. This CDR3 has 18 residues. Looked up from germline, CDR1 is MGHRA and CDR2 is YSYEKL. CDR3 loop: CASSQDMTGVGYQETQYF. The CDR3 DNA follows: TGCGCCAGCAGCCAAGATATGACAGGAGTTGGGTACCAAGAGACCCAGTACTTC.

The CDR3 spells CSASPQANYGYTF. The CDR3 DNA reads as TGCAGTGCTAGTCCACAAGCTAACTATGGCTACACCTTC. V gene TRBV20-1 combines with J gene TRBJ1-2; no firm D call. Germline-derived CDR1 and CDR2 are DFQATT and SNEGSKA (reference sequence). V was shortened by 3 bases and J by 0 bases, with 8 bases between the two germline ends. The CDR3 is made up of 13 amino acids.

This clone appeared once. The chain is built from TRBV29-1 and TRBJ1-2, with D perhaps TRBD1 (5 bases). Per germline, CDR1 SQVTM and CDR2 ANQGSEA. V lost 4 bases, J lost 7 bases, and 10 bases lay in between. The CDR3 covers 11 residues. The CDR3 is CSVGQGGGYTF. CDR3 bases: TGCAGCGTTGGGCAGGGTGGTGGCTACACCTTC.

The chain uses TRBV3-1 (or the pseudogene TRBV3-2) and TRBJ2-7, with D possibly TRBD1 on 6 matching bases. Germline CDR1 LGHDT, CDR2 YNNKEL (reference sequence). The CDR3 runs 16 residues. V dropped 4 bases and J dropped 2 bases, with 18 bases sitting between them. CDR3 protein: CASSLSRGIGTYEQYF. CDR3 nucleotides: TGTGCCAGCAGCCTCAGCAGGGGAATAGGAACCTACGAGCAGTACTTC.

The genes are TRBV3-1 (or the pseudogene TRBV3-2) and TRBJ2-7; 8 nucleotides align to TRBD2. This CDR3 has 14 residues. V lost 7 bases and J lost 9; bases outside the gene matches: 14. Germline values: CDR1 LGHDT, CDR2 YNNKEL (reference sequence). The DNA for the CDR3 is TGTGCCAGCAAAAATAGCGGGGCCAGCGGTTGGCAGTACTTC. This sequence encodes CASKNSGASGWQYF.

The rearrangement links TRBV4-1 to TRBJ2-1, with a possible D match to TRBD1 (6 bases). Germline V gene data show CDR1 as MGHRA and CDR2 as YSYEKL. CDR3 length: 17 residues. Between the trimmed V and J ends, which lost 3 bases and 0 bases, there was a span of 15 bases. In DNA form, the CDR3 reads TGCGCCAGCAGCCATCTTGGGGGCCTCAGCTCCTACAATGAGCAGTTCTTC. Amino acid sequence: CASSHLGGLSSYNEQFF.

V gene TRBV19 combines with J gene TRBJ2-5; the match to TRBD1 covers 11 bases. The germline CDR1 and CDR2 sequences are LNHDA and SQIVND (reference sequence). Trimming removed 1 base from V and 5 bases from J; junction bases left unmatched: 6. CDR3 length: 16 amino acids. In DNA form, the CDR3 reads TGTGCCAGTAGTATAGGAGGGACAGGGGGTTGGGAGACCCAGTACTTC. Translation: CASSIGGTGGWETQYF.

V gene TRBV10-1 combines with J gene TRBJ2-2; TRBD2 aligns across 10 bases. Germline CDR1 and CDR2: WNHNN and SYGVQD (reference sequence). The CDR3 consists of 17 residues. The V and J ends lost 2 bases and 0 bases, in that order; junction bases with no gene match: 3. For the CDR3, the DNA is TGCGCCAGCAGTGAGATTAGCGGGGGGCCGAACACCGGGGAGCTGTTTTTT. Its protein product is CASSEISGGPNTGELFF.

This chain connects TRBV5-1 to TRBJ2-3; 10 bases match TRBD2. V trimming: 4 bases; J trimming: 3 bases; junction bases outside the gene matches: 2. This CDR3 comprises 14 residues. Germline CDR1 and CDR2: SGHRS and YFSETQ. CDR3 protein: CASSQGLATDTQYF. The DNA for the CDR3 is TGCGCCAGCAGCCAGGGACTAGCGACAGATACGCAGTATTTT.

The chain carries TRBV4-3 and TRBJ1-1; the D gene is possibly TRBD1 (6 bases). The CDR3 totals 13 residues. Germline V CDR1 and CDR2: LGHNA, YSLEER. Trimming cost V 6 bases and J 7 bases, with 15 bases left between them. DNA for the CDR3: TGCGCCAGCAGTCGGACAGTTAAAGATGAAGCTTTCTTT. Encoded protein: CASSRTVKDEAFF.

This clone was recorded only once. The genes are TRBV28 and TRBJ1-3; D is unclear. Trimming removed 9 bases from V and 0 bases from J, with 9 bases in between. This CDR3 region has 13 residues. Looked up from germline, CDR1 is MDHEN and CDR2 is SYDVKM. The CDR3 bases are TGTGCCAGTAGTGTAAACTCTGGAAACACCATATATTTT. Translated: CASSVNSGNTIYF. Together with reference TRBV28 and TRBJ1-3, the CDR3 gives the full variable domain: DVKVTQSSRYLVKRTGEKVFLECVQDMDHENMFWYRQDPGLGLRLIYFSYDVKMKEKGDIPEGYSVSREKKERFSLILESASTNQTSMYLCASSVNSGNTIYFGEGSWLTVV.

The V and J genes are TRBV20-1 and TRBJ2-7, with 8 bases matching TRBD1. Germline CDR1 DFQATT, CDR2 SNEGSKA (reference sequence). V was pared by 6 bases and J by 5 bases, with 3 bases of the junction left unmatched. The CDR3 consists of 11 residues. The CDR3 sequence: CSAKQGDEQYF. The CDR3 DNA is TGCAGTGCGAAACAGGGGGACGAGCAGTACTTC.

This clone came up once. CDR3 in amino acids: CAWSLGGLGQFF. CDR3 DNA sequence: TGTGCCTGGAGTTTGGGGGGGCTGGGGCAGTTCTTC. V gene TRBV30 combines with J gene TRBJ2-1, with a tentative D call TRBD2 (7 bases). Germline V gene lookup returns CDR1 GTSNPN and CDR2 SVGIG (reference sequence). The CDR3 covers 12 residues. Deletions cut 2 bases from V and 12 bases from J, with 14 bases between. The full variable domain, rest sourced from reference TRBV30 and TRBJ2-1, is SQTIHQWPATLVQPVGSPLSLECTVEGTSNPNLYWYRQAAGRGLQLLFYSVGIGQISSEVPQNLSASRPQDRQFILSSKKLLLSDSGFYLCAWSLGGLGQFFGPGTRLTVL.

The chain carries TRBV5-8 and TRBJ2-7; TRBD1 agrees at 9 bases. Germline V gene data show CDR1 as SGHTS and CDR2 as YDEGEE. The ends lost 4 bases at V and 4 bases at J; junction bases unmatched: 6. This CDR3 is built from 14 residues. The CDR3 nucleotides read TGTGCCAGCAGCCTCCGGGACAGGGAATACGAGCAGTACTTC. Protein: CASSLRDREYEQYF.

The V call is TRBV3-1 (or the pseudogene TRBV3-2), the J call TRBJ1-1; TRBD1 matches at 7 bases. V was pared by 0 bases and J by 1 base, with 2 bases of the junction left unmatched. Germline CDR1 LGHDT, CDR2 YNNKEL (reference sequence). The CDR3 length is 15 residues. CDR3 DNA sequence: TGTGCCAGCAGCCAAGAAGGGACAGCGAACACTGAAGCTTTCTTT. Translated, it gives CASSQEGTANTEAFF.

The chain carries TRBV4-3 and TRBJ2-7; 10 bases match TRBD2. Germline values: CDR1 LGHNA, CDR2 YSLEER. The CDR3 is made up of 16 amino acids. V lost 1 base, J lost 2 bases, and 5 bases stayed unmatched. CDR3: CASSQVLAGGPYEQYF. The CDR3 DNA reads TGCGCCAGCAGCCAAGTATTAGCGGGAGGCCCCTACGAGCAGTACTTC.

The genes are TRBV5-5 and TRBJ1-2; 9 positions match TRBD1. Germline V lookup: CDR1 SGHKS, CDR2 YYEKEE (reference sequence). This CDR3 has 14 amino acids. After removal of 4 bases from V and 7 bases from J, the junction contained 8 bases not matched to a gene. CDR3 residues: CASSITGGRVGYTF. DNA for the CDR3: TGTGCCAGCAGCATTACAGGGGGCAGGGTTGGCTACACCTTC.

The rearrangement links TRBV6-5 to TRBJ2-7; D might be TRBD2 (5 bases). Germline assignment: CDR1 MNHEY and CDR2 SVGAGI. Trimming removed 1 base at V and 5 bases at J, with 15 bases between. The CDR3 spans 15 residues. The CDR3 sequence: CASSYWGVTRDEQYF. The CDR3 DNA is TGTGCCAGCAGTTACTGGGGAGTTACTAGAGACGAGCAGTACTTC.

The V call is TRBV18, the J call TRBJ1-1; no definite D call. The length of the CDR3 is 14 residues. Germline CDR1 reads KGHSH; CDR2 reads LQKENI. Deletions cut 5 bases from V and 4 bases from J, with 14 bases between. This chain's CDR3 is CASSRQRAGTEAFF. The CDR3 DNA sequence: TGTGCCAGCTCAAGGCAGCGGGCCGGCACTGAAGCTTTCTTT.